Shown below are 30 T cell receptor beta chains from a single sample sequenced in a study of control samples from healthy donors and cancer patients. The protocol was immunoSEQ multiplex PCR, while the TCRdb copy is restricted to in-frame clones and leaves out a portion. Among more than 150,000 clones, over 90% were seen once, and the ten largest hold over 2%. The specimen sequenced was blood. The receptors shown here come from a man in his fifties or sixties in good health.

The genes are TRBV5-1 and TRBJ1-1; D is unresolved. The CDR3 is 15 amino acids. Trimming pared 0 bases from V and 1 base from J, leaving 10 bases between. Germline CDR1 and CDR2: SGHRS and YFSETQ. CDR3 residues: CASSLGSSGNTEAFF. The CDR3 DNA sequence: TGCGCCAGCAGCTTGGGGTCGAGCGGGAACACTGAAGCTTTCTTT.

This chain uses TRBV5-1 with TRBJ2-5; 7 bases line up with TRBD2. The CDR3 is made up of 14 amino acids. V was pared by 4 bases and J by 4 bases, with 7 bases of the junction left unmatched. The germline gives CDR1 SGHRS, CDR2 YFSETQ. CDR3 coding DNA: TGCGCCAGCAGCCGGGGACCGGGAGGAGAGACCCAGTACTTC. It codes for CASSRGPGGETQYF.

This chain uses TRBV5-1 with TRBJ2-5; 9 bases map to TRBD1. Germline lookup yields CDR1 SGHRS and CDR2 YFSETQ. CDR3 length: 14 amino acids. V was pared by 7 bases and J by 5 bases, with 9 bases of the junction left unmatched. As DNA, the CDR3 is TGCGCCAGCGACCGTGGGACAGGGACGGAGACCCAGTACTTC. As protein: CASDRGTGTETQYF. Using reference TRBV5-1 and TRBJ2-5 for the parts outside the CDR3, the full variable domain is KAGVTQTPRYLIKTRGQQVTLSCSPISGHRSVSWYQQTPGQGLQFLFEYFSETQRNKGNFPGRFSGRQFSNSRSEMNVSTLELGDSALYLCASDRGTGTETQYFGPGTRLLVL.

The chain links TRBV3-1 (or the pseudogene TRBV3-2) to TRBJ2-1; 10 bases align to TRBD2. V lost 3 bases to trimming and J lost 10 bases; unmatched junction nucleotides: 6. CDR1 and CDR2 from the germline V gene are LGHDT and YNNKEL (reference sequence). The CDR3 is 14 residues long. Here the CDR3 reads CASSHPAGGEEQFF. The CDR3 nucleotides read TGTGCCAGCAGCCACCCAGCGGGAGGGGAGGAGCAGTTCTTC.

The gene calls are TRBV5-1 and TRBJ1-3, with D uncertain. This CDR3 spans 16 amino acids. V shed 4 bases and J shed 3 bases, with 17 bases lying between them. In germline, CDR1 is SGHRS, CDR2 YFSETQ. The CDR3 DNA reads TGCGCCAGCAGCATCTTGGACTCTTCCAGTGGAAACACCATATATTTT. Translating gives CASSILDSSSGNTIYF.

This sequence joins TRBV24-1 and TRBJ2-7; D may be TRBD2 (5 bases). Trimming left V 6 bases short and J 3 bases short, with 11 bases between. Germline CDR1 and CDR2: KGHDR and SFDVKD. The CDR3 runs 13 residues. CDR3 protein: CATSPPAGYEQYF. CDR3 bases: TGTGCCACCAGTCCGCCTGCGGGCTACGAGCAGTACTTC.

The chain is built from TRBV19 and TRBJ1-5; no reliable D call. Looked up from germline, CDR1 is LNHDA and CDR2 is SQIVND (reference sequence). V was shortened by 6 bases and J by 0 bases, with 12 bases between the two germline ends. CDR3 length equals 15 residues. The DNA for the CDR3 is TGTGCCAGTAGAACGACCGGGAGTAGCAATCAGCCCCAGCATTTT. Protein product: CASRTTGSSNQPQHF.

This chain links TRBV10-1 with TRBJ1-2; 7 nucleotides agree with TRBD1. This CDR3 has 13 residues. Germline assignment: CDR1 WNHNN and CDR2 SYGVQD (reference sequence). The V and J ends lost 5 bases and 8 bases, in that order; junction bases with no gene match: 8. CDR3 DNA sequence: TGCGCCAGCAGTCCGAACAGGGGTAAAGGCTACACCTTC. Its protein is CASSPNRGKGYTF.

The chain recombines TRBV13 with TRBJ1-4; 9 bases agree with TRBD1. Germline assignment: CDR1 PRHDT and CDR2 FYEKMQ (reference sequence). V trimming: 4 bases; J trimming: 5 bases; junction bases outside the gene matches: 14. The CDR3 length is 18 residues. CDR3: CASSSRGTGWAQNEKLFF. The CDR3 DNA is TGTGCCAGCAGCTCTAGAGGGACAGGGTGGGCGCAAAATGAAAAACTGTTTTTT.

The CDR3 reads CATSGPGSEKLFF. DNA of the CDR3: TGTGCCACCAGTGGGCCAGGGAGTGAAAAACTGTTTTTT. The genes are TRBV24-1 and TRBJ1-4; D may be TRBD1 (5 bases). Germline lookup yields CDR1 KGHDR and CDR2 SFDVKD. The CDR3 spans 13 residues. Trimming took off 5 bases at V and 7 bases at J, with 10 bases between the two ends.

The chain uses TRBV6-5 and TRBJ2-7, with 7 bases aligning to TRBD1. In germline, CDR1 is MNHEY, CDR2 SVGAGI. With V trimmed by 2 bases and J by 0 bases, 4 bases remained unmatched. This CDR3 contains 15 residues. The CDR3 here is CASSYPQGNSYEQYF. The CDR3 DNA sequence: TGTGCCAGCAGTTACCCACAGGGGAACTCCTACGAGCAGTACTTC.

The V and J genes are TRBV29-1 and TRBJ2-1; tentatively, D is TRBD2 (6 bases). This CDR3 contains 15 residues. The germline V gene encodes CDR1 SQVTM and CDR2 ANQGSEA. The V end was cut by 6 bases, the J end by 1 base, with 16 bases between. This CDR3 is CSVPARRGSYNEQFF. CDR3 DNA: TGCAGCGTCCCAGCCAGGAGGGGTTCCTACAATGAGCAGTTCTTC.

A single count supports this clone. The chain links TRBV4-1 to TRBJ2-7; tentatively, D is TRBD1 (6 bases). The CDR3 length is 14 residues. Germline V gene lookup returns CDR1 MGHRA and CDR2 YSYEKL. Trimming cost V 1 base and J 3 bases, with 10 bases left between them. Here the CDR3 DNA reads TGCGCCAGCAGCCAAGCGAACAGGGTCTACGAGCAGTACTTC. Residues: CASSQANRVYEQYF.

The chain has TRBV19 and TRBJ2-7, with D unresolved. CDR3 length equals 14 residues. Germline values: CDR1 LNHDA, CDR2 SQIVND (reference sequence). V was shortened by 2 bases and J by 2 bases, with 10 bases between the two germline ends. The CDR3 DNA follows: TGTGCCAGTAGTATACAAGGCGGACCCTACGAGCAGTACTTC. Translating gives CASSIQGGPYEQYF.

In its sample, this clone was seen once. The chain combines TRBV19 with TRBJ1-5; 7 positions agree with TRBD1. CDR1 LNHDA and CDR2 SQIVND come from the germline V gene (reference sequence). V was clipped by 5 bases and J by 5 bases; unmatched bases: 6. The CDR3 spans 14 residues. This CDR3 is CASSPLTGYQPQHF. CDR3 nucleotides: TGTGCCAGTAGTCCACTGACAGGGTATCAGCCCCAGCATTTT.

Concerning this clone: A much larger clone differs from this one at a single base, so this may be a read error. Since no conserved phenylalanine or tryptophan closes the CDR3, a read error is the likely cause. CDR3 in amino acids: CAISEGVRLAGVPGELFL. CDR3 DNA: TGTGCCATCAGTGAAGGGGTGCGACTAGCGGGAGTCCCCGGGGAGCTGTTTCTT. The chain is built from TRBV10-3 and TRBJ2-2; TRBD2 matches 12 bases. The CDR3 has 18 amino acids. From germline, CDR1 is ENHRY and CDR2 SYGVKD. Germline trimming cut 3 bases from V and 6 bases from J; bases unmatched to any gene: 11.

The chain has TRBV9 and TRBJ1-1, with no clear D. CDR1 SGDLS and CDR2 YYNGEE come from the germline V gene. Trimming left V 4 bases short and J 0 bases short, with 4 bases between. The length of the CDR3 is 12 residues. The CDR3 DNA reads TGTGCCAGCAGCCCTCTGAACACTGAAGCTTTCTTT. This codes for CASSPLNTEAFF.

This chain connects TRBV30 to TRBJ1-3; no clear D gene. V gave up 0 bases and J gave up 7 bases, with 7 bases separating them. Looked up from germline, CDR1 is GTSNPN and CDR2 is SVGIG (reference sequence). The CDR3 is 12 residues long. This CDR3 reads CAWSVSGNTIYF. The CDR3 DNA reads as TGTGCCTGGAGTGTCTCGGGGAACACCATATATTTT.

J is TRBJ1-4 and V is TRBV19; D uncertain. Germline V gives CDR1 LNHDA, CDR2 SQIVND (reference sequence). The CDR3 runs to 15 residues. V was cut by 4 bases and J by 2 bases, with 11 bases left in between. The CDR3 DNA sequence: TGTGCCAGTAGTACCCCCACGGGGACTAATGAAAAACTGTTTTTT. Amino acids: CASSTPTGTNEKLFF.

The rearrangement uses TRBV28 and TRBJ2-3, with D tentatively TRBD1 (5 bases). In germline, CDR1 is MDHEN, CDR2 SYDVKM. V lost 4 bases to trimming and J lost 6 bases, with 8 bases between them. The CDR3 covers 12 residues. This CDR3 is CASSSRVDTQYF. As DNA, the CDR3 is TGTGCCAGCAGTTCCAGGGTTGATACGCAGTATTTT.

J is TRBJ1-1 and V is TRBV5-1; D remains ambiguous. The CDR3 totals 15 residues. Deletions cut 0 bases from V and 0 bases from J, with 9 bases between. In germline, CDR1 is SGHRS, CDR2 YFSETQ. CDR3 nucleotides: TGCGCCAGCAGCTTGGGTGGGCTCATGAACACTGAAGCTTTCTTT. Translation gives CASSLGGLMNTEAFF.

This sequence joins TRBV29-1 and TRBJ2-4, with 10 nucleotides matching TRBD2. This CDR3 is built from 15 residues. Per the germline V gene, CDR1 is SQVTM and CDR2 is ANQGSEA. After removal of 4 bases from V and 1 base from J, the junction contained 4 bases not matched to a gene. The CDR3 is CSVAGTSVAKNIQYF. CDR3 DNA: TGCAGCGTTGCGGGGACTAGCGTCGCCAAAAACATTCAGTACTTC.

V is TRBV27 and J is TRBJ1-6; 8 nucleotides line up with TRBD1. This CDR3 spans 15 amino acids. Germline values: CDR1 MNHEY, CDR2 SMNVEV (reference sequence). The V and J ends lost 5 bases and 12 bases, in that order; junction bases with no gene match: 12. In DNA form, the CDR3 reads TGTGCCAGCAGTCAAAACAGGGGGAGAAAGTTACCCCTCCACTTT. This gives the protein CASSQNRGRKLPLHF.

The rearrangement joins TRBV9 to TRBJ2-3; 10 nucleotides line up with TRBD2. Per the germline V gene, CDR1 is SGDLS and CDR2 is YYNGEE. This CDR3 contains 16 residues. V shed 2 bases, J shed 0 bases, and the junction held 3 bases outside the gene matches. The CDR3 loop is CASSVGLAVSTDTQYF. DNA of the CDR3: TGTGCCAGCAGCGTCGGACTAGCGGTTAGCACAGATACGCAGTATTTT.

A few counts support this clone. This chain connects TRBV30 to TRBJ1-6; D is ambiguous. CDR3 length equals 13 residues. CDR1 is GTSNPN, CDR2 SVGIG, per germline (reference sequence). Trimming cost V 3 bases and J 15 bases, with 18 bases left between them. The CDR3 DNA is TGTGCCTGGAGGTCTCGGCTCCGGGATCACCTCCACTTT. Protein: CAWRSRLRDHLHF. Based on the CDR3 plus reference TRBV30 and TRBJ1-6, the full variable domain is SQTIHQWPATLVQPVGSPLSLECTVEGTSNPNLYWYRQAAGRGLQLLFYSVGIGQISSEVPQNLSASRPQDRQFILSSKKLLLSDSGFYLCAWRSRLRDHLHFGNGTRLTVT.

This chain links TRBV11-2 with TRBJ1-5; no definite D call. CDR1 SGHAT and CDR2 FQNNGV come from the germline V gene. The CDR3 runs 14 residues. Trimming pared 5 bases from V and 1 base from J, leaving 9 bases between. The CDR3 coding sequence is TGTGCCAGCAGCCCCCGTGGCAGCAATCAGCCCCAGCATTTT. As protein: CASSPRGSNQPQHF.

The rearrangement uses TRBV6-2 or TRBV6-3 and TRBJ1-1, with TRBD1 as a possible D gene (6 bases). Per the germline V gene, CDR1 is MNHEY and CDR2 is SVGEGT. V gave up 4 bases and J gave up 5 bases, with 14 bases separating them. This CDR3 has 14 residues. The CDR3 sequence is CASSSGGPGTEAFF. Written as DNA, the CDR3 is TGTGCCAGCAGTTCTGGGGGGCCGGGAACTGAAGCTTTCTTT.

The V gene is TRBV6-5, the J gene TRBJ2-7, with TRBD2 as a possible D gene (6 bases). CDR3 length: 11 amino acids. Deletions cut 11 bases from V and 7 bases from J, with 15 bases between. CDR1 and CDR2 (germline): MNHEY, SVGAGI. This CDR3 reads CACYVGGEQYF. The CDR3 DNA follows: TGTGCCTGTTACGTGGGGGGAGAGCAGTACTTC.

The chain joins TRBV27 to TRBJ2-1, with 15 nucleotides matching TRBD2. Germline loops: CDR1 MNHEY, CDR2 SMNVEV (reference sequence). This CDR3 contains 16 residues. The trim removed 4 bases at V and 9 bases at J, leaving 7 bases unmatched. This CDR3 is CASSWRTSGRVGEQFF. The DNA of the CDR3 is TGTGCCAGCAGTTGGAGGACTAGCGGGAGGGTGGGTGAGCAGTTCTTC.

V is TRBV4-1 and J is TRBJ2-1, with 9 bases fitting TRBD1. CDR1 and CDR2 (germline): MGHRA, YSYEKL. J lost 8 bases, V lost 6 bases, and 14 bases had no gene match. This CDR3 contains 16 residues. The CDR3 protein is CASRHATGGLRDEQFF. In nucleotides, the CDR3 is TGCGCCAGCAGGCACGCGACAGGGGGGCTTAGGGATGAGCAGTTCTTC.